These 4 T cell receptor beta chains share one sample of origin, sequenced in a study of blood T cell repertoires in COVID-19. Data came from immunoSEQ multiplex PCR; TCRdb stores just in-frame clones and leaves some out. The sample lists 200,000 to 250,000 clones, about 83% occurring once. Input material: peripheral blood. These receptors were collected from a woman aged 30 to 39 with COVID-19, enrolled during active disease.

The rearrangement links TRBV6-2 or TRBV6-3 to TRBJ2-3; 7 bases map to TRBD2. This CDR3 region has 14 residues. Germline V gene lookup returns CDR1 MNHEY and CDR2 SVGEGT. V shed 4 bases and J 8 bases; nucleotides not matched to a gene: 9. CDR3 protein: CASSWGGSQGTQYF. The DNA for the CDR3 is TGTGCCAGCAGTTGGGGGGGATCGCAGGGTACGCAGTATTTT.

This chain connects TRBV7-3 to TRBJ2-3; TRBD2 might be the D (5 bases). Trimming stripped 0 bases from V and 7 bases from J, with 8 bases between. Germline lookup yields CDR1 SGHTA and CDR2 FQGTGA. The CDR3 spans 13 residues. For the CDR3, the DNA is TGTGCCAGCAGCTTAACACTAGGCCATACGCAGTATTTT. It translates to CASSLTLGHTQYF. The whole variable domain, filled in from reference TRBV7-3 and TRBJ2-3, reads GAGVSQTPSNKVTEKGKYVELRCDPISGHTALYWYRQSLGQGPEFLIYFQGTGAADDSGLPNDRFFAVRPEGSVSTLKIQRTERGDSAVYLCASSLTLGHTQYFGPGTRLTVL.

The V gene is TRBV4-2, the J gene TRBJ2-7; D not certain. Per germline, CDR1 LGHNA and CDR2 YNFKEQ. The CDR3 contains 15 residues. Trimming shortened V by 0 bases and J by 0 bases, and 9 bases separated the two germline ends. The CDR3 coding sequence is TGTGCCAGCAGCCAAGAGGAACAGAGCTCCTACGAGCAGTACTTC. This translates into CASSQEEQSSYEQYF.

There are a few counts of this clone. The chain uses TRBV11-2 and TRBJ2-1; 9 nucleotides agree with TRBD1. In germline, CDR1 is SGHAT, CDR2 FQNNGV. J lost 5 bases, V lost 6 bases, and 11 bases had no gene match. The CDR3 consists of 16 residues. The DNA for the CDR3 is TGTGCCAGCAGGGAGAGACCGGGACAGGGCAACAATGAGCAGTTCTTC. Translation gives CASRERPGQGNNEQFF.